Sequencing of this T cell receptor (beta chain) was carried out in a study of T cell clonotyping in hematopoietic cell transplantation. Study information: Blood collection times were about day -28 and days 30, 100, 180 posttransplant. Study-level points and caveats: Few recipient clonotypes overlapped donors; over 95% were de novo at given depth. After transplant, recipient diversity fell while pathologically expanded clonotypes grew through day 180.

Profiling relied on immunoSEQ multiplex PCR, and the TCRdb table lists in-frame clones only, not all of them. Of 11,000 to 15,000 clones listed, 62% are singletons. On this clone: Its cognate antigen is unknown.

The source is a human donor who either received an allogeneic hematopoietic cell transplant for a myeloid malignancy or was a related donor (not recorded which). Some clones in this sample may be carry-over from other donors' samples. Sequenced sample: PBMCs.

DNA of the CDR3: TGCGCCAGCAGCCAAGATCCACGGGACAGGGTATATGGCTACACCTTC. It translates to CASSQDPRDRVYGYTF. The gene calls are TRBV4-3 and TRBJ1-2, with 9 positions matching TRBD1. Trimming at V came to 0 bases and at J to 5 bases, leaving 7 bases not matched to a gene. Germline values: CDR1 LGHNA, CDR2 YSLEER. This CDR3 region has 16 residues.